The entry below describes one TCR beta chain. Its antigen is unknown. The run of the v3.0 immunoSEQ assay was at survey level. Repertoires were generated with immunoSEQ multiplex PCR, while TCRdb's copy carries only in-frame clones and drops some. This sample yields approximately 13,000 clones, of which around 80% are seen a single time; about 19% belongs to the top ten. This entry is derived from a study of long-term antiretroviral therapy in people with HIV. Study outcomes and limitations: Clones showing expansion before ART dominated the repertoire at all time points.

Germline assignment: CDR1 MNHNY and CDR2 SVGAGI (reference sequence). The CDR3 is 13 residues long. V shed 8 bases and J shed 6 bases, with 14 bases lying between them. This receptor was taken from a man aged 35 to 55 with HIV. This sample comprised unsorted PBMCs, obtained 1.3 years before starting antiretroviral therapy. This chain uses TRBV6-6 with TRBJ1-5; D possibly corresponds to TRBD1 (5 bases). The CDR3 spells CASRRDSIQPQHF. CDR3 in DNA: TGTGCCAGCCGGCGAGACAGTATTCAGCCCCAGCATTTT.